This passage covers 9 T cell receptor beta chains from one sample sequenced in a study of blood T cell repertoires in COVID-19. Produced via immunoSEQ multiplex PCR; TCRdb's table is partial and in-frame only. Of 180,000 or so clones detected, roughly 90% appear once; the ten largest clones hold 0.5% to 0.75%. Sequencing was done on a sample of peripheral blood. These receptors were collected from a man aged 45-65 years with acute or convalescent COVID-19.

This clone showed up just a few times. The CDR3 DNA reads TGTGCCAGCAGCTTGGGTCAGGGGCCGGATGAAAAACTGTTTTTT. Protein sequence: CASSLGQGPDEKLFF. The V call is TRBV11-2, the J call TRBJ1-4; D may be TRBD1 (6 bases). The CDR3 is 15 residues long. Trimming took off 3 bases at V and 6 bases at J, with 14 bases between the two ends. Per germline, CDR1 SGHAT and CDR2 FQNNGV. Full variable domain (rest looked up from reference TRBV11-2 and TRBJ1-4): EAGVAQSPRYKIIEKRQSVAFWCNPISGHATLYWYQQILGQGPKLLIQFQNNGVVDDSQLPKDRFSAERLKGVDSTLKIQPAKLEDSAVYLCASSLGQGPDEKLFFGSGTQLSVL.

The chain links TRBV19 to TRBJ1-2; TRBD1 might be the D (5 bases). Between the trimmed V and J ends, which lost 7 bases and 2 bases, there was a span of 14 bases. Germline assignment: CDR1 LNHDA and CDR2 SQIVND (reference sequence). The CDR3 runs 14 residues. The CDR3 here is CASTGTSANYGYTF. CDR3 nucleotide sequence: TGTGCCAGTACAGGGACTAGTGCAAACTATGGCTACACCTTC. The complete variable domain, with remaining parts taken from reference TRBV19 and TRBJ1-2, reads DGGITQSPKYLFRKEGQNVTLSCEQNLNHDAMYWYRQDPGQGLRLIYYSQIVNDFQKGDIAEGYSVSREKKESFPLTVTSAQKNPTAFYLCASTGTSANYGYTFGSGTRLTVV.

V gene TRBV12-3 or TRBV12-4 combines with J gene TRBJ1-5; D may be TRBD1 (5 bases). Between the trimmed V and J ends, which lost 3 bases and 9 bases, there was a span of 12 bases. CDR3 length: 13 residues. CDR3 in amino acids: CASSFGGTGPQHF. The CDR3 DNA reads TGTGCCAGCAGTTTTGGGGGGACGGGGCCCCAGCATTTT.

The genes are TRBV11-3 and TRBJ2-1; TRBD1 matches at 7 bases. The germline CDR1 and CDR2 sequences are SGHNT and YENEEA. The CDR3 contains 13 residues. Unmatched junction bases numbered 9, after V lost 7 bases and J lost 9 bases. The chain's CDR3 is CASTRGNRGEQFF. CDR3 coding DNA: TGTGCCAGCACCCGAGGGAACAGGGGTGAGCAGTTCTTC.

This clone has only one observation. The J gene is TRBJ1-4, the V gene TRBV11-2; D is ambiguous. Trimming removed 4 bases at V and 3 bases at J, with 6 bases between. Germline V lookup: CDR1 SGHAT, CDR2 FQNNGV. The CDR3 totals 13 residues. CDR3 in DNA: TGTGCCAGCAGCTCCACGGCTAATGAAAAACTGTTTTTT. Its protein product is CASSSTANEKLFF.

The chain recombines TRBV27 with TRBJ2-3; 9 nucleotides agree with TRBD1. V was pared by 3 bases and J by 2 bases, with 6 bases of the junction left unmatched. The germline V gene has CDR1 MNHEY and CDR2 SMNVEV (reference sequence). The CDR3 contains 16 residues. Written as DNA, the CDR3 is TGTGCCAGCAGTTTCATTGGACAGGGGCACACAGATACGCAGTATTTT. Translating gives CASSFIGQGHTDTQYF.

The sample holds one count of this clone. The CDR3 here is CASSVSGGGSYGYTF. Written as DNA, the CDR3 is TGTGCCAGCAGTGTTAGCGGGGGGGGCAGCTATGGCTACACCTTC. The chain carries TRBV9 and TRBJ1-2; a weak D match, TRBD1 (6 bases). V was shortened by 5 bases and J by 4 bases, with 18 bases between the two germline ends. This CDR3 is built from 15 residues. The germline V gene encodes CDR1 SGDLS and CDR2 YYNGEE.

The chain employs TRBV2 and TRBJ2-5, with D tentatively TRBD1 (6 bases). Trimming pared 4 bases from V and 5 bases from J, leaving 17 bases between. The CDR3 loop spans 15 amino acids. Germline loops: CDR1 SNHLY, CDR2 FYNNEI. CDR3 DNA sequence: TGTGCCAGCAGTGTGCAGGGGCTTACGCGGGAGACCCAGTACTTC. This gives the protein CASSVQGLTRETQYF.

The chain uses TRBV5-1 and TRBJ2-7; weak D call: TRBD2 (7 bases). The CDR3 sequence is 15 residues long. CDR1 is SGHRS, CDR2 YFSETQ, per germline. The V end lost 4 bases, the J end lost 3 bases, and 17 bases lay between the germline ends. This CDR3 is CASSTAGASIYEQYF. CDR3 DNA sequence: TGCGCCAGCAGCACGGCGGGGGCCAGCATCTACGAGCAGTACTTC.